A single sample gave rise to the 17 T cell receptor beta chains below, sequenced in a study of blood T cell repertoires in COVID-19. The method was immunoSEQ multiplex PCR; TCRdb's version includes in-frame clones alone and lacks a portion of them. This repertoire shows about 180,000 clones, 80% to 90% found once; its top ten account for about a tenth. Sequencing was performed on peripheral blood. The source of these receptors is a human donor with active or convalescent COVID-19. The donor label of this sample is uncertain.

Relative to its sample, this clone is medium-sized. Written as DNA, the CDR3 is TGCGCCAGCAGCCACGGACAGGGGGCCCTTCACGAGCAGTACTTC. This sequence encodes CASSHGQGALHEQYF. The V gene is TRBV5-1, the J gene TRBJ2-7, with 11 bases matching TRBD1. The CDR3 runs 15 residues. Trimming cost V 4 bases and J 5 bases; bases outside gene matches: 8. Looked up from germline, CDR1 is SGHRS and CDR2 is YFSETQ.

Written as DNA, the CDR3 is TGTGCCAGCAGCTTAGCGGGTAGCGGACTTGGTACCTTTTCCACAGATACGCAGTATTTT. It codes for CASSLAGSGLGTFSTDTQYF. The chain uses TRBV7-2 and TRBJ2-3; D perhaps matches TRBD2 (6 bases). The germline V gene has CDR1 SGHTA and CDR2 FQGNSA. CDR3 length: 20 residues. The ends were cut back, 0 bases at V and 2 bases at J, with 24 bases in the middle.

The chain has TRBV5-4 and TRBJ1-4; 8 bases are a match to TRBD1. The V gene's germline CDR1 is SGHNT and CDR2 YYREEE (reference sequence). The CDR3 runs to 14 residues. Trimming cost V 0 bases and J 8 bases; bases outside gene matches: 3. The CDR3 coding sequence is TGTGCCAGCAGCTTGGATAGGACAGGGGAAAAACTGTTTTTT. Translated: CASSLDRTGEKLFF.

CDR3 sequence: CASSPRLGDGYTF. CDR3 DNA sequence: TGTGCCAGCAGCCCCCGCCTAGGGGATGGCTACACCTTC. This chain connects TRBV3-1 (or the pseudogene TRBV3-2) to TRBJ1-2, with a weak D call TRBD1 (5 bases). CDR3 length: 13 amino acids. From germline, CDR1 is LGHDT and CDR2 YNNKEL (reference sequence). Between the trimmed V and J ends, which lost 4 bases and 6 bases, there was a span of 12 bases.

The chain employs TRBV5-6 and TRBJ1-6; the match to TRBD1 covers 10 bases. The CDR3 has 14 residues. Trimming took 4 bases from V and 12 from J; bases not matched to a gene: 7. Germline-derived CDR1 and CDR2 are SGHDT and YYEEEE. CDR3 region: CASSLRQGARPLHF. CDR3 nucleotide sequence: TGTGCCAGCAGCCTCCGACAGGGGGCAAGACCCCTCCACTTT.

The chain carries TRBV5-6 and TRBJ2-2; possible D gene TRBD1, 5 bases. CDR3 size: 11 residues. CDR1 is SGHDT, CDR2 YYEEEE, per germline. The V end lost 5 bases, the J end lost 8 bases, and 7 bases lay between the germline ends. The CDR3 is CASRRQGELFF. DNA for the CDR3: TGTGCCAGCAGAAGACAGGGGGAGCTGTTTTTT.

This rearrangement joins TRBV4-2 to TRBJ1-6, with D maybe TRBD1 (6 bases). Germline CDR1 and CDR2: LGHNA and YNFKEQ. The CDR3 has 22 residues. V was trimmed by 0 bases and J by 5 bases, leaving 29 bases between them. The CDR3 DNA reads as TGTGCCAGCAGCCAAGATTTCCCCCAGACATTTCAGGGGCGTGGGAATAATTCACCCCTCCACTTT. Residues: CASSQDFPQTFQGRGNNSPLHF.

The chain links TRBV6-5 to TRBJ1-3; no definite D call. Trimming removed 4 bases from V and 1 base from J, with 5 bases in between. CDR1 MNHEY and CDR2 SVGAGI come from the germline V gene. The CDR3 length is 13 residues. The CDR3 coding sequence is TGTGCCAGCAGTTTGACATCTGGAAACACCATATATTTT. Amino acids: CASSLTSGNTIYF.

The count of this clone is one. The V call is TRBV4-1, the J call TRBJ2-2, with D perhaps matching TRBD1 (6 bases). Germline lookup yields CDR1 MGHRA and CDR2 YSYEKL. CDR3 length: 16 amino acids. The germline V and J ends were trimmed by 0 bases and 4 bases, with 12 bases remaining between them. CDR3 in amino acids: CASSQDGTRFTGELFF. Here the CDR3 DNA reads TGCGCCAGCAGCCAAGACGGGACACGATTCACCGGGGAGCTGTTTTTT.

The chain carries TRBV10-1 and TRBJ2-1; D is ambiguous. This CDR3 is 13 amino acids long. In germline, CDR1 is WNHNN, CDR2 SYGVQD (reference sequence). The V and J ends lost 5 bases and 6 bases respectively, with 11 bases between them. CDR3 amino acids: CASSPELSNEQFF. CDR3 DNA: TGCGCCAGCAGTCCAGAACTATCCAATGAGCAGTTCTTC.

The genes are TRBV28 and TRBJ2-3; D may be TRBD1 (5 bases). Trimming removed 8 bases at V and 1 base at J, with 16 bases between. This CDR3 contains 15 residues. Germline V gene sequence: CDR1 MDHEN, CDR2 SYDVKM. CDR3 coding DNA: TGTGCCAGCGACCAAGTGGGGCCCGGCACAGATACGCAGTATTTT. It encodes CASDQVGPGTDTQYF.

The V call is TRBV9, the J call TRBJ2-7, with D perhaps matching TRBD2 (7 bases). The CDR3 is 15 residues long. The V gene's germline CDR1 is SGDLS and CDR2 YYNGEE. Between the trimmed V and J ends, which lost 3 bases and 4 bases, there was a span of 17 bases. The CDR3 reads CASSDRAGEPYEQYF. In nucleotides, the CDR3 is TGTGCCAGCAGCGACAGGGCGGGGGAGCCTTACGAGCAGTACTTC.

This clone was detected only a few times. The rearrangement links TRBV29-1 to TRBJ1-3, with D possibly matching TRBD1 (6 bases). This CDR3 comprises 11 residues. Germline CDR1 SQVTM, CDR2 ANQGSEA. V lost 7 bases and J 3 bases, leaving 7 bases between the germline ends. The CDR3 DNA sequence: TGCAGCGGACAGGTTGGAAACACCATATATTTT. Translated, it gives CSGQVGNTIYF.

The rearrangement joins TRBV4-1 to TRBJ2-7; D is undetermined. CDR3 length: 14 residues. Germline CDR1 is MGHRA and CDR2 is YSYEKL. Between the trimmed V and J ends, which lost 1 base and 4 bases, there was a span of 11 bases. The CDR3, as DNA: TGCGCCAGCAGCCAAGGGTCCGGGTTTTACGAGCAGTACTTC. Amino acids: CASSQGSGFYEQYF.

The chain is built from TRBV6-1 and TRBJ1-1, with D possibly matching TRBD1 (6 bases). Germline V gene lookup returns CDR1 MNHNS and CDR2 SASEGT. The CDR3 sequence is 14 residues long. V was cut by 1 base and J by 1 base, with 7 bases left in between. In nucleotides, the CDR3 is TGTGCCAGCAGTGAAGGACAGGAGAACACTGAAGCTTTCTTT. It is translated as CASSEGQENTEAFF.

This clone has only one observation. The chain uses TRBV29-1 and TRBJ2-5; TRBD1 aligns across 7 bases. This CDR3 has 12 amino acids. V trimming: 4 bases; J trimming: 3 bases; junction bases outside the gene matches: 2. Germline CDR1 SQVTM, CDR2 ANQGSEA. This CDR3 is CSVGGTEETQYF. CDR3 bases: TGCAGCGTTGGGGGGACAGAAGAGACCCAGTACTTC.

V usage is TRBV5-5 and J usage is TRBJ2-3, with D tentatively TRBD2 (5 bases). The CDR3 is made up of 14 amino acids. Germline CDR1 SGHKS, CDR2 YYEKEE (reference sequence). V gave up 0 bases and J gave up 4 bases, with 9 bases separating them. The DNA of the CDR3 is TGTGCCAGCAGCTTGGTCCCCGGGGCAGATACGCAGTATTTT. Amino acid sequence: CASSLVPGADTQYF. The full variable domain, rest sourced from reference TRBV5-5 and TRBJ2-3, is DAGVTQSPTHLIKTRGQQVTLRCSPISGHKSVSWYQQVLGQGPQFIFQYYEKEERGRGNFPDRFSARQFPNYSSELNVNALLLGDSALYLCASSLVPGADTQYFGPGTRLTVL.